The 3 T cell receptor beta chains reported below all come from one sample, sequenced in a study of Graves' ophthalmopathy and Graves' hyperthyroidism. RNA transcripts were the source from which TCR beta CDR3 regions were amplified. RT-PCR was first run with HTBI primers, then multiplex PCR in a second round. MiXCR was run by TCRdb on the multiplex PCR reads, yielding one entry per CDR3 protein. The sample has 300,000 to 400,000 distinct CDR3 sequences, about a sixth seen once. Sequenced material: peripheral blood. These receptors were collected from an adult man with Graves' ophthalmopathy.

This clonotype has at least ten counts. The rearrangement uses TRBV2 and TRBJ2-5, with 13 nucleotides matching TRBD2. In germline, CDR1 is SNHLY, CDR2 FYNNEI. The CDR3 contains 15 residues. Trimming took 7 bases from V and 3 from J; bases not matched to a gene: 5. For the CDR3, the DNA is TGTGCCAGCACCGGGACTAGCGGGGACGAAGAGACCCAGTACTTC. Amino acids: CASTGTSGDEETQYF.

In its sample, this clonotype was seen many times. V and J are TRBV4-1 and TRBJ2-7; D is possibly TRBD1 or TRBD2 (5 bases each). The germline V and J ends were trimmed by 1 base and 9 bases, with 7 bases remaining between them. CDR1 and CDR2 (germline): MGHRA, YSYEKL. The CDR3 runs to 11 residues. The CDR3 spells CASSQGGPQYF. Here the CDR3 DNA reads TGCGCCAGCAGCCAAGGGGGACCGCAGTACTTC.

The chain has TRBV5-1 and TRBJ1-2; no reliable D call. Germline lookup yields CDR1 SGHRS and CDR2 YFSETQ. V lost 0 bases and J 0 bases, leaving 6 bases between the germline ends. The CDR3 loop spans 14 amino acids. The CDR3 loop is CASSLELANYGYTF. The CDR3 DNA follows: TGCGCCAGCAGCTTGGAGTTGGCTAACTATGGCTACACCTTC.